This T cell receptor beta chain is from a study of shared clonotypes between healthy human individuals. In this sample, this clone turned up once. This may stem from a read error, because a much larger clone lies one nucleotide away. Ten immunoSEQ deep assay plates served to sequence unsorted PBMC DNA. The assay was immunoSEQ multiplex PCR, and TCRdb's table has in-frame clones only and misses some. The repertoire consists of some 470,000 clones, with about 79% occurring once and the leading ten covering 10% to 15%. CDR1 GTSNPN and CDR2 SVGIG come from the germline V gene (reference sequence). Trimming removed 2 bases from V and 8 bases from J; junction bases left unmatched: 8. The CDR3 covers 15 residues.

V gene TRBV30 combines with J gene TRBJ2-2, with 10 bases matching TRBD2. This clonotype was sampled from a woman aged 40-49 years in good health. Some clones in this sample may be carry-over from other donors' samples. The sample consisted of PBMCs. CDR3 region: CAWSIVAGGGGELFF. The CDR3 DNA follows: TGTGCCTGGAGTATAGTAGCGGGGGGCGGTGGGGAGCTGTTTTTT.